This T cell receptor beta chain was observed in a study of T cell changes during pregnancy in multiple sclerosis (dated by TCRdb to the late 2010s). Regarding the study in general: The study examined how the T cell repertoire changed over the course of pregnancy in women with multiple sclerosis.

V is pruned by 0 bases and J by 4 bases, leaving 4 bases of the junction without a gene match. Counted from cysteine to phenylalanine, this CDR3 has 16 amino acids. Just CDR3 DNA is preserved here, 48 bases in frame from base 1. CDR1 SGHKS and CDR2 YYEKEE were looked up in the germline V gene (reference sequence). The protocol used for the library was the immunoSEQ multiplex PCR assay. TCRdb retrieved this table from immuneACCESS and kept in-frame rearrangements only. Not all clones are present; in checked studies, unresolved V genes account for under half, and no reason is known for the remainder. Across this sample there are approximately 43,000 clones, with 80% to 95% seen only once. The ten largest make up less than 12% of the sample. Comment on this clone: The antigen it recognizes is unknown. The sample holds no much larger clone one base away, and base qualities are not on file.

Here the sequenced sample was CD8+ T cells from peripheral blood mononuclear cells, taken in the first trimester of pregnancy. The V gene is TRBV5-5 and the J gene is TRBJ2-7; 13 bases in the middle match TRBD2. This sequence originates from a female donor with multiple sclerosis, enrolled in a pregnancy study. The CDR3 in this case is CASSLVGTSGIYEQYF. The DNA sequence reads TGTGCCAGCAGCTTGGTGGGGACTAGCGGGATTTACGAGCAGTACTTC. Reference TRBV5-5 and TRBJ2-7 proteins supply the regions before and after the CDR3; the full variable domain is: DAGVTQSPTHLIKTRGQQVTLRCSPISGHKSVSWYQQVLGQGPQFIFQYYEKEERGRGNFPDRFSARQFPNYSSELNVNALLLGDSALYLCASSLVGTSGIYEQYFGPGTRLTVT.